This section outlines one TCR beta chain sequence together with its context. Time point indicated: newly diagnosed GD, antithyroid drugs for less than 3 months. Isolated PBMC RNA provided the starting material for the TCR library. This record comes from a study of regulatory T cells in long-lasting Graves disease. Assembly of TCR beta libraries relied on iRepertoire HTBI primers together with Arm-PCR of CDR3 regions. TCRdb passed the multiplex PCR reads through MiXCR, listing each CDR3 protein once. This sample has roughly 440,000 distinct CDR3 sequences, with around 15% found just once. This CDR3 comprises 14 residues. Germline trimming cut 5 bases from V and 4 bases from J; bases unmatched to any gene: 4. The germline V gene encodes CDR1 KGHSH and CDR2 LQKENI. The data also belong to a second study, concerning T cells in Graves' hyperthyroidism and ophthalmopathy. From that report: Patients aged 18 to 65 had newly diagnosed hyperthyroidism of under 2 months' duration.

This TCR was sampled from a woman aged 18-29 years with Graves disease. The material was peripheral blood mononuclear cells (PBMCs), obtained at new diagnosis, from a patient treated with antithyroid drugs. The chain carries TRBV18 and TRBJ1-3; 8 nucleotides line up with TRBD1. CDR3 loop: CASSSGGDGNTIYF. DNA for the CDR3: TGTGCCAGCTCATCAGGGGGCGACGGAAACACCATATATTTT.